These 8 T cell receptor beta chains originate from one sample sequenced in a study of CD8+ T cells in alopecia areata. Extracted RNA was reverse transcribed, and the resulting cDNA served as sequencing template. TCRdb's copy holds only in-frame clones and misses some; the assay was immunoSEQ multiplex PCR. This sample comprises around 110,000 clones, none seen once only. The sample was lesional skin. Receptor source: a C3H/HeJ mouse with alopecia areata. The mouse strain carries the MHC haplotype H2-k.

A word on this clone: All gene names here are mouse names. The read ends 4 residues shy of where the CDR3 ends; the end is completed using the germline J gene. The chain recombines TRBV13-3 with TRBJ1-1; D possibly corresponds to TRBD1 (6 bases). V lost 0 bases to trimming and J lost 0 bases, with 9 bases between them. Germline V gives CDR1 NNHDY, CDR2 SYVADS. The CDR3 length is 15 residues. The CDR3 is CASSDEDRTNTEVFF. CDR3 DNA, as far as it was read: TGTGCCAGCAGTGATGAAGACAGGACAAACACA.

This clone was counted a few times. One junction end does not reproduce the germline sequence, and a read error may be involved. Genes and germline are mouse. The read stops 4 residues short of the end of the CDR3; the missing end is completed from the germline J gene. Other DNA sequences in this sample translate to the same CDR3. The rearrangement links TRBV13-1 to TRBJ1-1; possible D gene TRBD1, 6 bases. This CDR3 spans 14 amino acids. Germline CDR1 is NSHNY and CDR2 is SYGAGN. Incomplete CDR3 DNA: TGTGCCAGTAGTGATGAACAGGGTTACACA. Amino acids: CASSDEQGYT. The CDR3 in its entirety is CASSDEQGYTEVFF.

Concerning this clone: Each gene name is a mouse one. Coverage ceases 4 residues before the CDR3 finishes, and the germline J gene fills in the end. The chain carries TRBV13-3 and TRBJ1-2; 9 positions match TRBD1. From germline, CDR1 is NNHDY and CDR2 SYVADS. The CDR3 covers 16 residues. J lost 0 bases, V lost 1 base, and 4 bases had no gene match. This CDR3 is CASSDNRQGANSDYTF. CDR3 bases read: TGTGCCAGCAGTGATAACCGACAGGGGGCAAACTCC.

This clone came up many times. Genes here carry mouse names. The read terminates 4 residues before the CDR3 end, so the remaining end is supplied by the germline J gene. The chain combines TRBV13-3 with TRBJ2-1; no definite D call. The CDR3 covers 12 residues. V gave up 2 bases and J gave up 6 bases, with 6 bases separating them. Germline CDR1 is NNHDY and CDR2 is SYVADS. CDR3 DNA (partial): TGTGCCAGCAGTGAAGCCAGTGCT. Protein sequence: CASSEASA. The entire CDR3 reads CASSEASAEQFF.

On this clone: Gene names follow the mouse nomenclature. CDR3 region: CASSRGGADTEVFF. CDR3 bases read: TGTGCCAGCAGTAGAGGGGGCGCGGACACA. J is TRBJ1-1 and V is TRBV19, with TRBD1 matching 7 bases. The observed sequence ends 4 residues before the CDR3 terminus, with the missing tail filled in from the germline J gene. V trimming: 3 bases; J trimming: 3 bases; junction bases outside the gene matches: 5. The germline V gene has CDR1 FNHDT and CDR2 SITEND (reference sequence). CDR3 length: 14 residues. Combining the CDR3 with reference TRBV19 and TRBJ1-1 gives the whole variable domain GGIITQTPKFLIGQEGQKLTLKCQQNFNHDTMYWYRQDSGKGLRLIYYSITENDLQKGDLSEGYDASREKKSSFSLTVTSAQKNEMAVFLCASSRGGADTEVFFGKGTRLTVV.

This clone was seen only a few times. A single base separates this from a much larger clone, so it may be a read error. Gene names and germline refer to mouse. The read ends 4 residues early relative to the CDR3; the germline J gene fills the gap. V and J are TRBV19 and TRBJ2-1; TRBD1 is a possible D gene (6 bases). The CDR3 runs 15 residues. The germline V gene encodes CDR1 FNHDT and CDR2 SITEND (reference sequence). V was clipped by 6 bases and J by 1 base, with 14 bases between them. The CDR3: CASTPGQPNYAEQFF. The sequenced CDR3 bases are TGTGCCAGCACCCCGGGACAACCAAACTATGCT.

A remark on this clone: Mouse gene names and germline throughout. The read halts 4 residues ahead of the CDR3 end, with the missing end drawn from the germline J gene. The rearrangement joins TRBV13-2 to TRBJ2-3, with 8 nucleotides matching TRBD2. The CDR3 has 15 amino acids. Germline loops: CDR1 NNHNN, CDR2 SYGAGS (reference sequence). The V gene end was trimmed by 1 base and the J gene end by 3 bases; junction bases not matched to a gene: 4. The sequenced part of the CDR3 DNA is TGTGCCAGCGGTGATCGGGGGGGCGCCGCAGAA. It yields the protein CASGDRGGAAE. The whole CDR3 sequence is CASGDRGGAAETLYF.

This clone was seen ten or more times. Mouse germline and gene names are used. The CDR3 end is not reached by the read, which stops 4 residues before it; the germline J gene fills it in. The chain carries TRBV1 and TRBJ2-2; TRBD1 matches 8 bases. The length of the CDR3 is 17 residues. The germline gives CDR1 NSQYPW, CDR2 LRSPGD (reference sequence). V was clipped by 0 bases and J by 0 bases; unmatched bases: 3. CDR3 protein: CTCSADPGQANTGQLYF. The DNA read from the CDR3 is TGCACCTGCAGTGCAGATCCGGGACAGGCAAACACCGGG.